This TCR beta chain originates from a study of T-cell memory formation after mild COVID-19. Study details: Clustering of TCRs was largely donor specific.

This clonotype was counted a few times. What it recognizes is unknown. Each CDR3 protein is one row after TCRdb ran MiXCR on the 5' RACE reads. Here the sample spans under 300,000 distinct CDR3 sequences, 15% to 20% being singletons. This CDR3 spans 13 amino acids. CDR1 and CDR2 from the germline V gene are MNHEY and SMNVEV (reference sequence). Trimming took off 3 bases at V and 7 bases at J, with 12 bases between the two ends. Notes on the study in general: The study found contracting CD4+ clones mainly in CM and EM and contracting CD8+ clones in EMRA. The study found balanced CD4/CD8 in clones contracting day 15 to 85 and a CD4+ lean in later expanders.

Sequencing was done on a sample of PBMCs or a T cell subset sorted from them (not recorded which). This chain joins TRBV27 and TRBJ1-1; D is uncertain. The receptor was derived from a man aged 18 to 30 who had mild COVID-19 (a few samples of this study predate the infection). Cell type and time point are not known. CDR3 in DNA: TGTGCCAGCAGTTTTGGGCCGAGGGTTGAAGCTTTCTTT. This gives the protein CASSFGPRVEAFF.